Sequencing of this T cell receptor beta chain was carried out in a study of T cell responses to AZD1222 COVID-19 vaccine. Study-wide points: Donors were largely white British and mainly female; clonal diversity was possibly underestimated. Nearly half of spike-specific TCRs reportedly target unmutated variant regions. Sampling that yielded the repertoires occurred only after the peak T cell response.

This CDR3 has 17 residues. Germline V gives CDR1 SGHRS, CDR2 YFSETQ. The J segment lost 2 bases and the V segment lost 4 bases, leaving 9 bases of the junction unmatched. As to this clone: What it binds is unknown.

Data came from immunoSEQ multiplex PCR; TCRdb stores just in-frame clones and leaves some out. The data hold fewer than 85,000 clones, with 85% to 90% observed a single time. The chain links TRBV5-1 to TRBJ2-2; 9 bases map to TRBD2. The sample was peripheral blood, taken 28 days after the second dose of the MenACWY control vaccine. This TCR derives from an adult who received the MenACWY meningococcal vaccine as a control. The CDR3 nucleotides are TGCGCCAGCAGCCCTCAAGTGGGACTAGCAAACACCGGGGAGCTGTTTTTT. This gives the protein CASSPQVGLANTGELFF.